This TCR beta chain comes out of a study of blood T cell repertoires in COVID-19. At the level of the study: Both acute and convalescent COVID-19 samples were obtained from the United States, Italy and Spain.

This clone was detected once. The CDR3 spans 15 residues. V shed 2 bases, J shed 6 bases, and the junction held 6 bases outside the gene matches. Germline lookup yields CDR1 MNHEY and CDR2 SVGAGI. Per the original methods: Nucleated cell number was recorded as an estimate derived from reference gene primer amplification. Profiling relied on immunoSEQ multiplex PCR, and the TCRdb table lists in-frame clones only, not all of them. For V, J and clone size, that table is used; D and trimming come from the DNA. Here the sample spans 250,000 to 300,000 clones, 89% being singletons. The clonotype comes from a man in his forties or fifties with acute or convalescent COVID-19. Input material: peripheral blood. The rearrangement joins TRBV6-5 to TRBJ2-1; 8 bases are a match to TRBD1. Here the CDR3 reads CASSYEGTGANEQFF. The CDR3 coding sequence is TGTGCCAGCAGTTACGAGGGGACAGGAGCCAATGAGCAGTTCTTC.